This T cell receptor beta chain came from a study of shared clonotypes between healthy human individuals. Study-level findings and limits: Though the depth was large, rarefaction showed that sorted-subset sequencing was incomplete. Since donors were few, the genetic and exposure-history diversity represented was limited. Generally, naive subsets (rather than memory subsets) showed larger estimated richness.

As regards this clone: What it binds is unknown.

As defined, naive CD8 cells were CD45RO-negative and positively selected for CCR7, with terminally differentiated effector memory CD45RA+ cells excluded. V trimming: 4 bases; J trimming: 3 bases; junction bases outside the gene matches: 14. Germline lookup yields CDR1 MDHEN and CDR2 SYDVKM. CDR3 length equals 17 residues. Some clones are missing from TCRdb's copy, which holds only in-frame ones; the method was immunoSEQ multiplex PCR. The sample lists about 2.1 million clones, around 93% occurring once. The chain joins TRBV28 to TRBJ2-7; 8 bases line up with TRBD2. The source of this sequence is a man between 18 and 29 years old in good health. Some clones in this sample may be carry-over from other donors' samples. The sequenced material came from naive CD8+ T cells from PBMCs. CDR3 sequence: CASSSPPISGIDYEQYF. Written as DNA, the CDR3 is TGTGCCAGCAGTTCCCCCCCCATTAGCGGGATAGACTACGAGCAGTACTTC.